These 31 T cell receptor beta chains were sequenced from one sample in a study of human T cells and chemical hapten exposure. The time point denotes: patch test 3, about 24 weeks after DPC sensitization. Treatment meaning: therapeutic diphenylcyclopropenone sensitization with weekly scalp DPC. TCRdb re-called the RACE reads through MiXCR, storing one row per CDR3 protein. This table holds 95,000 to 150,000 distinct CDR3 sequences, approximately 11% found once. The source was whole blood, collected in connection with sensitization to the hapten diphenylcyclopropenone (DPC). The receptors originated from a woman aged 45-60 years with alopecia areata. Some clones in this sample may be carry-over from other donors' samples.

The table lists this clonotype with many counts. The chain combines TRBV29-1 with TRBJ2-3; TRBD2 agrees at 7 bases. Germline CDR1 reads SQVTM; CDR2 reads ANQGSEA. The CDR3 is 14 residues long. With V trimmed by 7 bases and J by 2 bases, 9 bases remained unmatched. The DNA of the CDR3 is TGCAGCGCCGGAGGGAGCGGGGCCACAGATACGCAGTATTTT. As protein: CSAGGSGATDTQYF.

The V and J genes are TRBV28 and TRBJ1-5; weak D call: TRBD1 (6 bases). CDR3 size: 15 residues. Germline loops: CDR1 MDHEN, CDR2 SYDVKM. Trimming stripped 2 bases from V and 3 bases from J, with 11 bases between. In nucleotides, the CDR3 is TGTGCCAGCAGTTTAGGGGGCACAAACAATCAGCCCCAGCATTTT. Protein product: CASSLGGTNNQPQHF.

This clonotype was picked up a small number of times. The CDR3 spells CASSLGSYNEQFF. The CDR3 DNA is TGTGCCAGCAGCCTTGGGTCCTACAATGAGCAGTTCTTC. The rearrangement joins TRBV12-3 or TRBV12-4 to TRBJ2-1, with no clear D. Deletions cut 6 bases from V and 1 base from J, with 7 bases between. The CDR3 extends over 13 amino acids.

The chain recombines TRBV13 with TRBJ1-6; no clear D gene. V lost 2 bases and J 6 bases, leaving 8 bases between the germline ends. Germline lookup yields CDR1 PRHDT and CDR2 FYEKMQ (reference sequence). The CDR3 has 14 residues. CDR3 residues: CASSLRGSNSPLHF. The CDR3 DNA sequence: TGTGCCAGCAGCTTAAGAGGGAGTAATTCACCCCTCCACTTT.

This clonotype was counted ten times or more. This chain joins TRBV5-1 and TRBJ1-1; D possibly corresponds to TRBD1 (5 bases). V was shortened by 0 bases and J by 1 base, with 10 bases between the two germline ends. CDR1 is SGHRS and CDR2 is YFSETQ in the germline V gene. The CDR3 consists of 15 residues. Here the CDR3 reads CASSLVGGANTEAFF. In DNA form, the CDR3 reads TGCGCCAGCAGCTTGGTTGGAGGGGCGAACACTGAAGCTTTCTTT.

This clonotype was recorded at least ten times. The chain recombines TRBV6-5 with TRBJ1-2; the D is unclear. This CDR3 is 13 amino acids long. CDR1 and CDR2 from the germline V gene are MNHEY and SVGAGI. V was shortened by 3 bases and J by 8 bases, with 13 bases between the two germline ends. The CDR3 spells CASSYSSGSGYTF. CDR3 coding DNA: TGTGCCAGCAGTTATAGTTCGGGTTCGGGCTACACCTTC.

This clonotype occurred many times. The chain carries TRBV20-1 and TRBJ2-7, with a tentative D call TRBD1 (6 bases). With 0 bases removed from V and 4 bases from J, the gap between germline ends came to 10 bases. The CDR3 is 13 residues long. Germline V CDR1 and CDR2: DFQATT, SNEGSKA (reference sequence). The CDR3 sequence is CSARDRQGYEQYF. In nucleotides, the CDR3 is TGCAGTGCTAGAGATCGCCAGGGGTACGAGCAGTACTTC.

This clonotype was seen a few times. The V gene is TRBV3-1, the J gene TRBJ1-4; no clear D. Per the germline V gene, CDR1 is LGHDT and CDR2 is YNNKEL (reference sequence). This CDR3 has 10 residues. The V and J ends lost 9 bases and 6 bases respectively, with 5 bases between them. CDR3 sequence (DNA): TGTGCCAGTGGAGATGAAAAACTGTTTTTT. This translates into CASGDEKLFF. The full variable domain, its missing parts supplied by reference TRBV3-1 and TRBJ1-4, is DTAVSQTPKYLVTQMGNDKSIKCEQNLGHDTMYWYKQDSKKFLKIMFSYNNKELIINETVPNRFSPKSPDKAHLNLHINSLELGDSAVYFCASGDEKLFFGSGTQLSVL.

The rearrangement joins TRBV29-1 to TRBJ2-5, with D maybe TRBD2 (5 bases). Germline-derived CDR1 and CDR2 are SQVTM and ANQGSEA. The CDR3 contains 13 residues. V shed 6 bases and J shed 2 bases, with 13 bases lying between them. The CDR3 DNA reads as TGCAGCGTGGCCCAAGCGGTTCAAGAGACCCAGTACTTC. This gives the protein CSVAQAVQETQYF. The full variable domain, its missing parts supplied by reference TRBV29-1 and TRBJ2-5, is SAVISQKPSRDICQRGTSLTIQCQVDSQVTMMFWYRQQPGQSLTLIATANQGSEATYESGFVIDKFPISRPNLTFSTLTVSNMSPEDSSIYLCSVAQAVQETQYFGPGTRLLVL.

This clonotype was observed a few times. V is TRBV12-3 or TRBV12-4 and J is TRBJ1-6; tentatively, D is TRBD1 (6 bases). V was trimmed by 6 bases and J by 3 bases, leaving 9 bases between them. The CDR3 runs to 14 residues. The CDR3 DNA reads TGTGCCAGCAGGGGGGGCAGCTATAATTCACCCCTCCACTTT. Translation: CASRGGSYNSPLHF.

In this sample, this clonotype turned up a few times. J is TRBJ2-3 and V is TRBV27, with D tentatively TRBD2 (5 bases). Germline V CDR1 and CDR2: MNHEY, SMNVEV (reference sequence). The CDR3 runs to 13 residues. The V gene lost 11 bases and the J gene lost 0 bases, with 12 bases spanning the gap. CDR3 residues: CASYGGSTDTQYF. Here the CDR3 DNA reads TGTGCCTCATACGGAGGTAGCACAGATACGCAGTATTTT.

The table lists this clonotype with a few counts. The J gene is TRBJ1-6, the V gene TRBV20-1; possible D gene TRBD1, 6 bases. The V gene's germline CDR1 is DFQATT and CDR2 SNEGSKA (reference sequence). The CDR3 covers 17 residues. The V gene lost 3 bases and the J gene lost 13 bases, with 28 bases spanning the gap. CDR3 sequence reads: CSARGAISVAVGVPLHF. CDR3 DNA sequence: TGCAGTGCTAGGGGGGCTATTAGTGTAGCGGTTGGGGTCCCCCTCCACTTT.

Ten or more counts support this clonotype. The chain joins TRBV7-2 to TRBJ2-5, with 7 positions matching TRBD2. The CDR3 consists of 15 residues. In germline, CDR1 is SGHTA, CDR2 FQGNSA. V lost 2 bases to trimming and J lost 5 bases; unmatched junction nucleotides: 8. CDR3 DNA: TGTGCCAGCAGCTTAAATGGGGGGGTAAGGGAGACCCAGTACTTC. Translation: CASSLNGGVRETQYF.

This chain joins TRBV20-1 and TRBJ2-1; 11 nucleotides agree with TRBD2. The CDR3 extends over 16 amino acids. V gave up 5 bases and J gave up 2 bases; unmatched junction bases: 8. The germline V gene has CDR1 DFQATT and CDR2 SNEGSKA (reference sequence). The CDR3 reads CSAFSLAGGAYNEQFF. DNA for the CDR3: TGCAGTGCTTTTTCCCTAGCGGGAGGTGCCTACAATGAGCAGTTCTTC.

Here the CDR3 reads CASTGGSYNEQFF. Written as DNA, the CDR3 is TGTGCCAGCACAGGGGGCTCCTACAATGAGCAGTTCTTC. The chain couples TRBV27 to TRBJ2-1; the match to TRBD1 covers 7 bases. From germline, CDR1 is MNHEY and CDR2 SMNVEV (reference sequence). This CDR3 region has 13 residues. Losses at the gene ends were 7 bases for V and 0 bases for J; bases not matched to a gene: 0.

This clonotype was picked up a small number of times. The chain is built from TRBV6-5 and TRBJ2-3, with unresolved D. The CDR3 sequence is 14 residues long. V was shortened by 0 bases and J by 0 bases, with 4 bases between the two germline ends. Germline V gene data show CDR1 as MNHEY and CDR2 as SVGAGI. The CDR3, as DNA: TGTGCCAGCAGTTACTCACATAGCACAGATACGCAGTATTTT. Translation gives CASSYSHSTDTQYF.

This clonotype has a count of ten or more. This CDR3 reads CASSSALRYTF. In DNA form, the CDR3 reads TGTGCCAGCAGTTCTGCGTTGAGGTACACCTTC. The chain carries TRBV2 and TRBJ1-2; D ambiguous. The CDR3 loop spans 11 amino acids. The germline V gene encodes CDR1 SNHLY and CDR2 FYNNEI. The V gene lost 5 bases and the J gene lost 11 bases, with 12 bases spanning the gap. The full variable domain, rest sourced from reference TRBV2 and TRBJ1-2, is EPEVTQTPSHQVTQMGQEVILRCVPISNHLYFYWYRQILGQKVEFLVSFYNNEISEKSEIFDDQFSVERPDGSNFTLKIRSTKLEDSAMYFCASSSALRYTFGSGTRLTVV.

The V gene is TRBV9, the J gene TRBJ1-1; D remains unclear. The CDR3 runs to 14 residues. The germline V and J ends were trimmed by 0 bases and 1 base, with 7 bases remaining between them. Germline-derived CDR1 and CDR2 are SGDLS and YYNGEE. CDR3: CASSVGQSNTEAFF. Written as DNA, the CDR3 is TGTGCCAGCAGCGTAGGGCAGTCGAACACTGAAGCTTTCTTT.

The genes are TRBV7-6 and TRBJ2-1; TRBD2 aligns across 9 bases. Trimming at V came to 5 bases and at J to 7 bases, leaving 9 bases not matched to a gene. Looked up from germline, CDR1 is SGHVS and CDR2 is FNYEAQ. There are 15 residues in the CDR3. The DNA of the CDR3 is TGTGCCAGCAGCGCTATAGCGGGGGCGGGAAATGAGCAGTTCTTC. Amino acids: CASSAIAGAGNEQFF.

This clonotype was seen repeatedly, ten times or more. The rearrangement links TRBV29-1 to TRBJ1-1; D might be TRBD1 (6 bases). The CDR3 covers 13 residues. V dropped 6 bases and J dropped 1 base, with 12 bases sitting between them. Germline lookup yields CDR1 SQVTM and CDR2 ANQGSEA. CDR3 DNA: TGCAGCGTAGGTAAGGGACAGAACACTGAAGCTTTCTTT. Amino acids: CSVGKGQNTEAFF.

This clonotype was picked up a small number of times. This chain uses TRBV20-1 with TRBJ2-3; 13 bases map to TRBD2. The CDR3 has 16 residues. Losses at the gene ends were 4 bases for V and 0 bases for J; bases not matched to a gene: 4. The germline CDR1 and CDR2 sequences are DFQATT and SNEGSKA (reference sequence). The CDR3 here is CSAIGLAGVSTDTQYF. The CDR3 DNA sequence: TGCAGTGCTATCGGACTAGCGGGAGTTAGCACAGATACGCAGTATTTT.

The chain couples TRBV5-1 to TRBJ2-1; 7 nucleotides align to TRBD2. The CDR3 runs to 15 residues. CDR1 and CDR2 from the germline V gene are SGHRS and YFSETQ. The V gene end was trimmed by 1 base and the J gene end by 2 bases; junction bases not matched to a gene: 3. The CDR3 DNA follows: TGCGCCAGCAGCTTGACGGGGGGTCCCTACAATGAGCAGTTCTTC. Residues: CASSLTGGPYNEQFF.

This clonotype came up many times. J is TRBJ2-7 and V is TRBV12-3 or TRBV12-4; TRBD1 matches at 8 bases. The CDR3 consists of 15 residues. V was clipped by 6 bases and J by 1 base; unmatched bases: 8. The CDR3 nucleotides read TGTGCCAGCAGCCCCGGACAGGGATGGTCCTACGAGCAGTACTTC. Encoded protein: CASSPGQGWSYEQYF.

This clonotype was counted at least ten times. The chain recombines TRBV20-1 with TRBJ2-5, with no clear D. Germline values: CDR1 DFQATT, CDR2 SNEGSKA (reference sequence). The ends were cut back, 0 bases at V and 2 bases at J, with 16 bases in the middle. The length of the CDR3 is 16 residues. The CDR3 region is CSARDPTPARQETQYF. The CDR3 bases are TGCAGTGCTAGAGATCCGACTCCTGCCCGTCAAGAGACCCAGTACTTC.

The rearrangement joins TRBV10-3 to TRBJ2-5, with D perhaps assigned TRBD1 or TRBD2 (5 bases each). The CDR3 has 14 residues. Germline CDR1 and CDR2: ENHRY and SYGVKD. Deletions cut 6 bases from V and 7 bases from J, with 18 bases between. CDR3 sequence (DNA): TGTGCCATCAGGGTTGACAGATCCGGGGTGACCCAGTACTTC. Its protein is CAIRVDRSGVTQYF.

This clonotype was seen a few times. The V call is TRBV6-5, the J call TRBJ1-4; 8 bases are shared with TRBD1. V was pared by 0 bases and J by 7 bases, with 1 base of the junction left unmatched. The CDR3 runs 14 residues. Germline V gives CDR1 MNHEY, CDR2 SVGAGI. The CDR3 region is CASSYSGTGEKLFF. DNA for the CDR3: TGTGCCAGCAGTTACTCTGGGACAGGTGAAAAACTGTTTTTT.

In this sample, this clonotype turned up many times. The J gene is TRBJ2-2, the V gene TRBV6-5; 9 bases match TRBD1. CDR3 length equals 13 residues. CDR1 is MNHEY, CDR2 SVGAGI, per germline. Trimming removed 6 bases from V and 8 bases from J; junction bases left unmatched: 4. Here the CDR3 DNA reads TGTGCCAGCAGGGGACAGGGTCCAGGGGAGCTGTTTTTT. Protein product: CASRGQGPGELFF.

This clonotype came up a few times. This rearrangement joins TRBV20-1 to TRBJ1-4; D gene uncertain. Trimming removed 6 bases at V and 0 bases at J, with 11 bases between. Germline assignment: CDR1 DFQATT and CDR2 SNEGSKA (reference sequence). This CDR3 comprises 14 residues. The CDR3 nucleotides are TGCAGTGCGCGGGGTCGGACAACTAATGAAAAACTGTTTTTT. Translated: CSARGRTTNEKLFF.

In this sample, this clonotype turned up a few times. This sequence joins TRBV9 and TRBJ1-2, with TRBD1 matching 11 bases. The CDR3 sequence is 16 residues long. The germline V gene encodes CDR1 SGDLS and CDR2 YYNGEE. V trimming: 0 bases; J trimming: 6 bases; junction bases outside the gene matches: 7. The CDR3, as DNA: TGTGCCAGCAGCGTAGTAGGGACAGGGGGAGAAGATGGCTACACCTTC. The encoded protein is CASSVVGTGGEDGYTF.

At least ten counts were recorded for this clonotype. CDR3 protein: CASSFDNSGNTIYF. For the CDR3, the DNA is TGCGCCAGCAGCTTTGACAACTCTGGAAACACCATATATTTT. The chain joins TRBV5-1 to TRBJ1-3; no clear D. Germline CDR1 reads SGHRS; CDR2 reads YFSETQ. V was pared by 2 bases and J by 0 bases, with 6 bases between. This CDR3 comprises 14 residues.

This clonotype was seen more than once but under ten times. The chain couples TRBV7-9 to TRBJ2-5, with D maybe TRBD2 (6 bases). The CDR3 is 13 amino acids. Germline values: CDR1 SEHNR, CDR2 FQNEAQ (reference sequence). V lost 5 bases and J lost 4, with 11 bases in between. The CDR3 region has the DNA TGTGCCAGCAGCGCCCTGACTAGAGAGACCCAGTACTTC. Amino acids: CASSALTRETQYF.